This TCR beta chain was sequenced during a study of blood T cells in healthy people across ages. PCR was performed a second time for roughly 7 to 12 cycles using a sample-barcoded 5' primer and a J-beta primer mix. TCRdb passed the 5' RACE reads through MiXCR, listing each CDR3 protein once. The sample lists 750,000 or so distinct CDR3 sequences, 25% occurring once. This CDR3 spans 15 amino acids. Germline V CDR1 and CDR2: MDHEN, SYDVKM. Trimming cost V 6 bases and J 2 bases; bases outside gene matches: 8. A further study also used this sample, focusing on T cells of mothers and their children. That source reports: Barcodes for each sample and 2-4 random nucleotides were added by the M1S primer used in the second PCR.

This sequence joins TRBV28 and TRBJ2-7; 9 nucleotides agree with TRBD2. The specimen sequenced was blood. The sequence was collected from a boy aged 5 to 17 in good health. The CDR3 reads CASRASGEFPYEQYF. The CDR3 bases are TGTGCCAGCAGGGCTAGCGGGGAGTTCCCCTACGAGCAGTACTTC.